The 9 T cell receptor beta chains below were found in one sample sequenced in a study of shared clonotypes between healthy human individuals. TCRdb's copy holds only in-frame clones and misses some; the assay was immunoSEQ multiplex PCR. The table lists 2,500,000 or so clones, 93% of them singletons, with approximately 0.36% in the top ten. Sequences were obtained from naive CD4+ T cells from PBMCs. Specified subset: CD45RA+ positively selected. The receptors stem from a man younger than 35 in good health. Some clones in this sample may be carry-over from other donors' samples.

The chain carries TRBV28 and TRBJ1-2; TRBD1 agrees at 12 bases. Unmatched junction bases numbered 9, after V lost 6 bases and J lost 4 bases. CDR1 and CDR2 (germline): MDHEN, SYDVKM. The CDR3 totals 16 residues. The CDR3 protein is CASRKIPGQGAYGYTF. Written as DNA, the CDR3 is TGTGCCAGCAGGAAGATACCGGGACAGGGGGCCTATGGCTACACCTTC.

This rearrangement joins TRBV6-6 to TRBJ2-7, with a possible D match to TRBD1 (5 bases). The length of the CDR3 is 15 residues. V was cut by 5 bases and J by 2 bases, with 16 bases left in between. Germline assignment: CDR1 MNHNY and CDR2 SVGAGI (reference sequence). CDR3 nucleotides: TGTGCCAGCAGTCCCTTCCAGGGAATAGCCTACGAGCAGTACTTC. This gives the protein CASSPFQGIAYEQYF.

This chain links TRBV4-3 with TRBJ2-1; TRBD2 matches 14 bases. CDR3 length equals 17 residues. Germline values: CDR1 LGHNA, CDR2 YSLEER. J gave up 6 bases and V 4 bases, and 8 bases lay outside the gene matches. In DNA, the CDR3 is TGCGCCAGCAGCCTTCGGGGACTAGCGGGAGCTGGCAATGAGCAGTTCTTC. This codes for CASSLRGLAGAGNEQFF.

The gene calls are TRBV15 and TRBJ1-3; a possible D gene is TRBD1 (5 bases). V lost 0 bases and J lost 4, with 13 bases in between. Germline lookup yields CDR1 LNHNV and CDR2 YYDKDF (reference sequence). This CDR3 comprises 16 residues. The CDR3 protein is CATSRDEGWGGNTIYF. As DNA, the CDR3 is TGTGCCACCAGCAGAGACGAGGGATGGGGGGGAAACACCATATATTTT. Full variable domain (rest looked up from reference TRBV15 and TRBJ1-3): DAMVIQNPRYQVTQFGKPVTLSCSQTLNHNVMYWYQQKSSQAPKLLFHYYDKDFNNEADTPDNFQSRRPNTSFCFLDIRSPGLGDTAMYLCATSRDEGWGGNTIYFGEGSWLTVV.

The chain has TRBV11-3 and TRBJ2-7; maybe TRBD1 (5 bases). Germline V gene lookup returns CDR1 SGHNT and CDR2 YENEEA. The CDR3 runs to 13 residues. V lost 2 bases and J 7 bases, leaving 12 bases between the germline ends. The CDR3: CASSLSRAREQYF. The DNA of the CDR3 is TGTGCCAGCAGCTTATCCAGGGCGCGGGAGCAGTACTTC.

The rearrangement joins TRBV15 to TRBJ2-5; D possibly corresponds to TRBD2 (6 bases). Per germline, CDR1 LNHNV and CDR2 YYDKDF (reference sequence). Trimming shortened V by 0 bases and J by 6 bases, and 11 bases separated the two germline ends. This CDR3 has 14 residues. The CDR3 sequence is CATSREGGDQTQYF. CDR3 DNA sequence: TGTGCCACCAGCAGAGAAGGAGGGGATCAGACCCAGTACTTC.

The genes are TRBV2 and TRBJ1-4; D gene unclear. CDR3 length: 14 amino acids. Per the germline V gene, CDR1 is SNHLY and CDR2 is FYNNEI. V dropped 6 bases and J dropped 4 bases, with 12 bases sitting between them. The CDR3 DNA follows: TGTGCCAGCAGCGTGACGGACCTTAATGAAAAACTGTTTTTT. It codes for CASSVTDLNEKLFF.

This clone was observed a few times. The CDR3 DNA sequence: TGTGCCAGTAGTACGACGAGGGTGGGCACTGAAGCTTTCTTT. Translated: CASSTTRVGTEAFF. The gene calls are TRBV19 and TRBJ1-1; D is undetermined. The V gene lost 4 bases and the J gene lost 4 bases, with 13 bases spanning the gap. This CDR3 contains 14 residues. Germline CDR1 reads LNHDA; CDR2 reads SQIVND (reference sequence).

V usage is TRBV28 and J usage is TRBJ2-7; D is perhaps TRBD1 or TRBD2 (5 bases each). The germline V gene has CDR1 MDHEN and CDR2 SYDVKM. The CDR3 is made up of 13 amino acids. V was trimmed by 11 bases and J by 6 bases, leaving 20 bases between them. The CDR3 sequence: CASRVGVGAEQYF. The CDR3 bases are TGTGCCTCCCGGGTGGGGGTCGGTGCCGAGCAGTACTTC. The entire variable domain, with the rest obtained from reference TRBV28 and TRBJ2-7, is as follows: DVKVTQSSRYLVKRTGEKVFLECVQDMDHENMFWYRQDPGLGLRLIYFSYDVKMKEKGDIPEGYSVSREKKERFSLILESASTNQTSMYLCASRVGVGAEQYFGPGTRLTVT.